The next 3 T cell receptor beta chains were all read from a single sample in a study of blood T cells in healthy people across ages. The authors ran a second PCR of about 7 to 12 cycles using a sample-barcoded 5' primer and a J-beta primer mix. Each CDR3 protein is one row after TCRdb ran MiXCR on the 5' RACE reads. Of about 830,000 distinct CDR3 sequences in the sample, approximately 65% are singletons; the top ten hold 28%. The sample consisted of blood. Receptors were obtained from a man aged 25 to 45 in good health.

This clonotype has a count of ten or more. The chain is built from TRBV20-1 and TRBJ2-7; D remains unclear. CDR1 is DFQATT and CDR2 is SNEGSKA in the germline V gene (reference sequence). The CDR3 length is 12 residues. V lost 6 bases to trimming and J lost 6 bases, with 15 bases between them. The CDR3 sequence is CSARGPGGEQYF. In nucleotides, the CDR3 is TGCAGTGCCCGAGGACCCGGTGGCGAGCAGTACTTC.

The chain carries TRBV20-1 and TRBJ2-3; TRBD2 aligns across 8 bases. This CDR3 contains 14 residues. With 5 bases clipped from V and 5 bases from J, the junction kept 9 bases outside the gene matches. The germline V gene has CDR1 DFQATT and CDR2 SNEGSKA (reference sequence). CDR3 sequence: CSAPTGGLGDTQYF. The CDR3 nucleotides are TGCAGTGCTCCGACGGGGGGGCTTGGAGATACGCAGTATTTT.

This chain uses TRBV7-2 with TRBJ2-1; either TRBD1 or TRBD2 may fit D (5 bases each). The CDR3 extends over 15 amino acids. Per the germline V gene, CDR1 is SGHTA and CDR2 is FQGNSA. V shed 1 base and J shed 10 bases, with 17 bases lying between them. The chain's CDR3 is CASSLVMQGSSEQFF. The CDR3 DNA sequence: TGTGCCAGCAGCTTAGTCATGCAGGGTTCTAGCGAGCAGTTCTTC.